This T cell receptor beta chain was found in a study of PD-L1 blockade in urothelial cancer. The wider study: Before enrollment, 0 to 3 chemotherapy regimens had been given to patients.

Time point indicated: pretreatment peripheral blood. Individual patients had between 1 and 8 samples, taken pretreatment and on-treatment. Losses at the gene ends were 5 bases for V and 6 bases for J; bases not matched to a gene: 3. CDR1 is SGHTA and CDR2 is FQGTGA in the germline V gene. CDR3 length: 13 residues. Produced via immunoSEQ multiplex PCR; TCRdb's table is partial and in-frame only. There are some 50,000 clones in the sample; around 88% occur only once, and roughly 14% lies in the top ten. The chain employs TRBV7-3 and TRBJ2-1, with 8 positions matching TRBD2. Sequenced material: PBMCs, taken around atezolizumab (anti-PD-L1) treatment. The receptor comes from a woman aged 60-75 years with urothelial cancer. The CDR3 DNA is TGTGCCAGCAGCCCCCGGGGGGGCAATGAGCAGTTCTTC. This translates into CASSPRGGNEQFF.